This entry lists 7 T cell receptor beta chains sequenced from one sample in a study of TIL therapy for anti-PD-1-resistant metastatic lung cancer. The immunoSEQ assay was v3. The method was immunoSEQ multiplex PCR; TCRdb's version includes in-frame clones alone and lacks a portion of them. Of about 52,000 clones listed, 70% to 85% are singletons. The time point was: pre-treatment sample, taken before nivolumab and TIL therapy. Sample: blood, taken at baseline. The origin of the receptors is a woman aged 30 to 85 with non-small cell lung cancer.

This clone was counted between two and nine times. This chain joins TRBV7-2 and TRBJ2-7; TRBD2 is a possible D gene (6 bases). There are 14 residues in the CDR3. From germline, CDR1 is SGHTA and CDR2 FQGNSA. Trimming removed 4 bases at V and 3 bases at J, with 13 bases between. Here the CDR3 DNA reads TGTGCCAGCAGCTGGGGAGGTGGAGGCTACGAGCAGTACTTC. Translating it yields CASSWGGGGYEQYF.

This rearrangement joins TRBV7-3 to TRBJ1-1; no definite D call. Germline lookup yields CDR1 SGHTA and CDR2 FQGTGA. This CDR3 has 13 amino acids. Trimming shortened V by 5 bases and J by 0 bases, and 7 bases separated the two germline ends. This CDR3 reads CASSEMMNTEAFF. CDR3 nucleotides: TGTGCCAGCAGCGAAATGATGAACACTGAAGCTTTCTTT.

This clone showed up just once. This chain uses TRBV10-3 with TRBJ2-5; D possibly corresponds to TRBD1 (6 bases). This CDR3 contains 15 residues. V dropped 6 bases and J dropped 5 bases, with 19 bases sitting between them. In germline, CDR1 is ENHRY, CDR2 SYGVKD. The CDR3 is CAIRSGQGKSETQYF. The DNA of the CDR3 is TGTGCCATCAGAAGCGGTCAGGGGAAGTCGGAGACCCAGTACTTC.

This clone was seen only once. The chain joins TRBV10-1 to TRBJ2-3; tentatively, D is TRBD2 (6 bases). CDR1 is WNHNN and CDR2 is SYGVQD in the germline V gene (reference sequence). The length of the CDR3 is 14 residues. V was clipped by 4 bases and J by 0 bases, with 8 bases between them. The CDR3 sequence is CASSGGTSTDTQYF. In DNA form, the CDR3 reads TGCGCCAGCAGTGGAGGGACTAGCACAGATACGCAGTATTTT.

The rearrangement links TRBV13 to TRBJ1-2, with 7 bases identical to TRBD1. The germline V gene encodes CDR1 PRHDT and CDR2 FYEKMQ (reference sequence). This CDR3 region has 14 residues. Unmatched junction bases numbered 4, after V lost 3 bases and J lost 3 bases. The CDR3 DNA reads TGTGCCAGCAGCTTGACAGGGTTGGACTATGGCTACACCTTC. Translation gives CASSLTGLDYGYTF.

In DNA form, the CDR3 reads TGCGCCAGCAGCCGATTGGGACGGAATTCACCCCTCCACTTT. Residues: CASSRLGRNSPLHF. This sequence joins TRBV5-1 and TRBJ1-6; a possible D gene is TRBD1 (5 bases). Per germline, CDR1 SGHRS and CDR2 YFSETQ. This CDR3 has 14 amino acids. Trimming left V 4 bases short and J 7 bases short, with 12 bases between.

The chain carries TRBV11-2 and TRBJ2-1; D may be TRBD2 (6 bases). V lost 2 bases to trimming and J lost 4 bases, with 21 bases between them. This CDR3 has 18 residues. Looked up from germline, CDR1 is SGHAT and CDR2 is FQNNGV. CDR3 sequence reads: CASSLLSLGGKLYNEQFF. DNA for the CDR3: TGTGCCAGCAGCTTATTATCGCTGGGCGGGAAGTTATACAATGAGCAGTTCTTC.